Below, one T cell receptor (beta chain) is given with its context. Its antigen is unknown. The CDR3 has 16 residues. J lost 0 bases, V lost 4 bases, and 8 bases had no gene match. TCRdb processed the RT-PCR reads anew with MiXCR; each CDR3 protein has one entry. This sample has around 750,000 distinct CDR3 sequences, with around 20% found just once. This record belongs to a study of response to subunit inactivated influenza vaccine. Study findings and constraints: T cells newly recruited by each seasonal influenza vaccination are few, the authors suggested.

The sample here was PBMCs from blood, taken about 5 days after vaccination. The rearrangement joins TRBV12-3 or TRBV12-4 to TRBJ2-7, with 8 bases matching TRBD2. This clonotype originated in a man over 45 who received an inactivated influenza vaccine. CDR3 nucleotide sequence: TGTGCCAGCAGTTCTTCTAGCGGGCGCTACTCCTACGAGCAGTACTTC. Translation gives CASSSSSGRYSYEQYF.